The next 23 T cell receptor beta chains were all read from a single sample in a study of T cell clones after liver transplantation. Assay: immunoSEQ multiplex PCR; the TCRdb copy retains only in-frame clones and omits some. The table includes fewer than 20,000 clones, 88% detected once. The sequenced sample was CD8+ T cells from blood, obtained before liver transplant. The receptors stem from a human donor who received a liver transplant.

The gene calls are TRBV28 and TRBJ2-7; D may be TRBD1 (5 bases). Trimming removed 2 bases at V and 5 bases at J, with 16 bases between. The CDR3 is 15 amino acids. The germline gives CDR1 MDHEN, CDR2 SYDVKM. In DNA, the CDR3 is TGTGCCAGCAGTTTAACTGTGACAGCCATGCACGAGCAGTACTTC. It is translated as CASSLTVTAMHEQYF.

V gene TRBV27 combines with J gene TRBJ2-7, with 7 bases matching TRBD2. The junction had 13 bases not matched to a gene; V was cut back by 7 bases and J by 4 bases. Per the germline V gene, CDR1 is MNHEY and CDR2 is SMNVEV (reference sequence). CDR3 size: 15 residues. The CDR3 DNA follows: TGTGCCAGCACCCCGATAGGCGGGAGTGGTTACGAGCAGTACTTC. It translates to CASTPIGGSGYEQYF.

The genes are TRBV9 and TRBJ2-7; 7 nucleotides agree with TRBD2. The V and J ends lost 0 bases and 3 bases, in that order; junction bases with no gene match: 6. The CDR3 has 15 residues. Germline V gene data show CDR1 as SGDLS and CDR2 as YYNGEE. CDR3 nucleotide sequence: TGTGCCAGCAGCGTAGGGGGAGGGCTGAGCTACGAGCAGTACTTC. Residues: CASSVGGGLSYEQYF.

V and J are TRBV6-1 and TRBJ2-4, with D unclear. The CDR3 is 15 residues long. V shed 1 base and J shed 0 bases, with 7 bases lying between them. Germline assignment: CDR1 MNHNS and CDR2 SASEGT. In DNA form, the CDR3 reads TGTGCCAGCAGTGAAGGGTTTGGAGCCAAAAACATTCAGTACTTC. Encoded protein: CASSEGFGAKNIQYF.

The CDR3 DNA sequence: TGTGCCAGCAGCCCCCACAGGTCTTCCCTCTACGAGCAGTACTTC. Its protein product is CASSPHRSSLYEQYF. The V gene is TRBV7-9, the J gene TRBJ2-7; D is perhaps TRBD1 (5 bases). V was cut by 5 bases and J by 3 bases, with 17 bases left in between. The CDR3 spans 15 residues. CDR1 and CDR2 from the germline V gene are SEHNR and FQNEAQ (reference sequence). Looking up the rest from reference TRBV7-9 and TRBJ2-7 gives the full variable domain: DTGVSQNPRHKITKRGQNVTFRCDPISEHNRLYWYRQTLGQGPEFLTYFQNEAQLEKSRLLSDRFSAERPKGSFSTLEIQRTEQGDSAMYLCASSPHRSSLYEQYFGPGTRLTVT.

The rearrangement uses TRBV28 and TRBJ2-5; D is unresolved. The V gene's germline CDR1 is MDHEN and CDR2 SYDVKM. Trimming stripped 3 bases from V and 2 bases from J, with 13 bases between. The CDR3 extends over 15 amino acids. CDR3 loop: CASSLGSELQETQYF. In DNA form, the CDR3 reads TGTGCCAGCAGTTTGGGGTCGGAACTACAAGAGACCCAGTACTTC.

The chain joins TRBV5-4 to TRBJ2-1; maybe TRBD2 (6 bases). The germline V gene encodes CDR1 SGHNT and CDR2 YYREEE (reference sequence). The CDR3 runs 15 residues. Trimming pared 5 bases from V and 0 bases from J, leaving 12 bases between. The CDR3 DNA reads TGTGCCAGCAGGGGGGGACTCCCCTCCTACAATGAGCAGTTCTTC. Its protein product is CASRGGLPSYNEQFF.

The genes are TRBV6-1 and TRBJ2-1, with 11 bases aligning to TRBD2. This CDR3 is built from 15 residues. The J segment lost 9 bases and the V segment lost 6 bases, leaving 10 bases of the junction unmatched. Germline V gene lookup returns CDR1 MNHNS and CDR2 SASEGT. The CDR3 sequence is CASRGLAGGGSEQFF. The CDR3 bases are TGTGCCAGCAGGGGTCTAGCGGGAGGCGGGAGTGAGCAGTTCTTC.

The rearrangement uses TRBV10-2 and TRBJ2-5, with D uncertain. V lost 11 bases, J lost 1 base, and 14 bases lay in between. Per germline, CDR1 WSHSY and CDR2 SAAADI. The CDR3 runs 13 residues. The CDR3 DNA follows: TGCGCCTGTCGTATGGTCCTCCAAGAGACCCAGTACTTC. Its protein product is CACRMVLQETQYF.

The chain couples TRBV28 to TRBJ2-1, with D possibly matching TRBD2 (6 bases). The germline gives CDR1 MDHEN, CDR2 SYDVKM. With 6 bases removed from V and 0 bases from J, the gap between germline ends came to 18 bases. This CDR3 spans 17 amino acids. The CDR3 loop reads CASRTFAEGYSYNEQFF. For the CDR3, the DNA is TGTGCCAGCAGAACCTTTGCGGAGGGCTACTCCTACAATGAGCAGTTCTTC.

This chain joins TRBV7-2 and TRBJ2-6, with unresolved D. Germline assignment: CDR1 SGHTA and CDR2 FQGNSA. This CDR3 contains 15 residues. The V and J ends lost 1 base and 1 base respectively, with 5 bases between them. For the CDR3, the DNA is TGTGCCAGCAGCTTAGTGGGATCTGGGGCCAACGTCCTGACTTTC. Protein: CASSLVGSGANVLTF.

The chain has TRBV19 and TRBJ2-7; 8 positions agree with TRBD2. Germline assignment: CDR1 LNHDA and CDR2 SQIVND (reference sequence). V shed 3 bases and J 7 bases; nucleotides not matched to a gene: 8. The CDR3 totals 14 residues. The DNA for the CDR3 is TGTGCCAGTAGTATTTTGAGCGGGGGTACGGAGCAGTACTTC. Translation gives CASSILSGGTEQYF.

A note on this clone: Compared with germline, one end of the junction differs, possibly owing to a read error. The rearrangement links TRBV11-2 to TRBJ2-7; weak D call: TRBD1 (6 bases). This CDR3 is built from 14 residues. CDR1 is SGHAT, CDR2 FQNNGV, per germline. CDR3 bases: TGCGCCAGCAGCCAAGAACAAGGGAGCAGGGGGCAGTACTTC. This encodes CASSQEQGSRGQYF.

The gene calls are TRBV10-1 and TRBJ1-1, with D unclear. CDR3 length equals 13 residues. Germline CDR1 is WNHNN and CDR2 is SYGVQD (reference sequence). V was cut by 2 bases and J by 4 bases, with 8 bases left in between. The CDR3 nucleotides are TGCGCCAGCAGTGAGGTGAAGACCACTGAAGCTTTCTTT. Its translation: CASSEVKTTEAFF.

The rearrangement links TRBV5-1 to TRBJ1-1; D unresolved. This CDR3 region has 17 residues. CDR1 is SGHRS, CDR2 YFSETQ, per germline. V was pared by 0 bases and J by 1 base, with 16 bases between. CDR3 loop: CASSLAVGKMGNTEAFF. The DNA for the CDR3 is TGCGCCAGCAGCTTGGCAGTAGGAAAGATGGGGAACACTGAAGCTTTCTTT.

The rearrangement joins TRBV4-1 to TRBJ1-2, with TRBD1 as a possible D gene (5 bases). V was cut by 5 bases and J by 4 bases, with 11 bases left in between. Germline CDR1 and CDR2: MGHRA and YSYEKL. The CDR3 extends over 13 amino acids. The CDR3 bases are TGCGCCAGCAGCGTAGACAGAGCCTATGGCTACACCTTC. Translation gives CASSVDRAYGYTF.

The rearrangement joins TRBV4-1 to TRBJ2-3, with a weak D call TRBD2 (6 bases). V was clipped by 4 bases and J by 2 bases, with 13 bases between them. The CDR3 totals 15 residues. Looked up from germline, CDR1 is MGHRA and CDR2 is YSYEKL. The CDR3 protein is CASSPYGGATDTQYF. The CDR3, as DNA: TGCGCCAGCAGCCCCTATGGAGGGGCCACAGATACGCAGTATTTT.

The V and J genes are TRBV27 and TRBJ1-2; the D gene is possibly TRBD1 (5 bases). The CDR3 runs to 13 residues. The V end lost 3 bases, the J end lost 4 bases, and 9 bases lay between the germline ends. The germline CDR1 and CDR2 sequences are MNHEY and SMNVEV (reference sequence). This CDR3 reads CASSFGTAYGYTF. CDR3 in DNA: TGTGCCAGCAGTTTTGGGACCGCCTATGGCTACACCTTC.

The chain is built from TRBV5-6 and TRBJ1-2, with TRBD1 as a possible D gene (5 bases). The CDR3 is made up of 14 amino acids. Germline CDR1 SGHDT, CDR2 YYEEEE. V was trimmed by 5 bases and J by 8 bases, leaving 19 bases between them. The DNA for the CDR3 is TGTGCCAGCAGAGGGTGCGGCGGCGGGGGGGGCTACACCTTC. Translation gives CASRGCGGGGGYTF.

This rearrangement joins TRBV15 to TRBJ2-7; TRBD1 is a possible D gene (6 bases). The CDR3 sequence is 19 residues long. V lost 4 bases to trimming and J lost 0 bases, with 25 bases between them. Germline-derived CDR1 and CDR2 are LNHNV and YYDKDF (reference sequence). The CDR3: CATSIRGATGRGSSYEQYF. The CDR3 region has the DNA TGTGCCACCAGCATCAGGGGTGCGACGGGAAGGGGAAGCTCCTACGAGCAGTACTTC.

The chain joins TRBV28 to TRBJ2-3; the match to TRBD2 covers 16 bases. Germline lookup yields CDR1 MDHEN and CDR2 SYDVKM. This CDR3 has 16 amino acids. The V segment lost 3 bases and the J segment 3 bases; nucleotides outside the gene matches: 0. The CDR3 DNA follows: TGTGCCAGCAGTTTGGGACTAGCGGGAGGGACAGATACGCAGTATTTT. Protein product: CASSLGLAGGTDTQYF.

The chain recombines TRBV15 with TRBJ2-7, with D possibly matching TRBD1 (5 bases). The CDR3 contains 13 residues. Germline V gene sequence: CDR1 LNHNV, CDR2 YYDKDF (reference sequence). Trimming left V 8 bases short and J 0 bases short, with 11 bases between. The CDR3 DNA is TGTGCCACCGAGGACATGGGCTCCTACGAGCAGTACTTC. This translates into CATEDMGSYEQYF.

V gene TRBV29-1 combines with J gene TRBJ2-7, with D unresolved. This CDR3 spans 10 amino acids. The ends were cut back, 5 bases at V and 6 bases at J, with 8 bases in the middle. Germline V lookup: CDR1 SQVTM, CDR2 ANQGSEA. The CDR3 reads CSVISAEQYF. The CDR3 DNA reads as TGCAGCGTTATCAGCGCCGAGCAGTACTTC.